This TCR beta chain was observed in a study of siplizumab effects on memory and regulatory T cells. From germline, CDR1 is SGHTA and CDR2 FQGNSA. After removal of 5 bases from V and 0 bases from J, the junction contained 12 bases not matched to a gene. The length of the CDR3 is 17 residues. The assay was immunoSEQ multiplex PCR, and TCRdb's table has in-frame clones only and misses some. This repertoire shows about 120,000 clones, around 94% found once; its top ten account for approximately 1.8%. The sample consisted of non-Treg CD4+ T cells sorted from blood. The sequence was collected from a human donor in good health. V is TRBV7-2 and J is TRBJ1-2; 7 bases agree with TRBD1. The CDR3 here is CASSTRQGFVANYGYTF. CDR3 DNA sequence: TGTGCCAGCAGCACGCGACAGGGATTCGTAGCTAACTATGGCTACACCTTC.